One sample yielded the 3 T cell receptor beta chains listed below, sequenced in a study of blood T cells in healthy people across ages. With a J-beta primer mix and a sample-barcoded 5' primer, a second PCR ran roughly 6 to 11 cycles. TCRdb redid the calling of the 5' RACE reads with MiXCR, one entry per CDR3 protein. In the table there are approximately 1.5 million distinct CDR3 sequences, roughly 32% of which are singletons. The sample taken for sequencing was blood. The receptors originated from a young woman in good health.

This clonotype came up a few times. The V gene is TRBV7-2, the J gene TRBJ2-1; 9 bases are shared with TRBD1. Germline CDR1 SGHTA, CDR2 FQGNSA. Unmatched junction bases numbered 5, after V lost 2 bases and J lost 6 bases. The CDR3 consists of 15 residues. CDR3 sequence (DNA): TGTGCCAGCAGCTTATGGGGACAGGGACTCAATGAGCAGTTCTTC. It is translated as CASSLWGQGLNEQFF. The complete variable domain, with remaining parts taken from reference TRBV7-2 and TRBJ2-1, reads GAGVSQSPSNKVTEKGKDVELRCDPISGHTALYWYRQSLGQGLEFLIYFQGNSAPDKSGLPSDRFSAERTGGSVSTLTIQRTQQEDSAVYLCASSLWGQGLNEQFFGPGTRLTVL.

The V gene is TRBV15, the J gene TRBJ2-1; D uncertain. Trimming pared 0 bases from V and 7 bases from J, leaving 13 bases between. CDR1 and CDR2 from the germline V gene are LNHNV and YYDKDF (reference sequence). The CDR3 has 15 amino acids. The CDR3, as DNA: TGTGCCACCAGCAGAGAGATTTTGATAGGGAATGAGCAGTTCTTC. Amino acids: CATSREILIGNEQFF.

The chain uses TRBV4-1 and TRBJ2-3, with TRBD2 identical over 11 bases. The CDR3 sequence is 15 residues long. Trimming at V came to 5 bases and at J to 6 bases, leaving 7 bases not matched to a gene. Germline V lookup: CDR1 MGHRA, CDR2 YSYEKL. The CDR3: CASSNSGGGMDTQYF. The CDR3 nucleotides read TGCGCCAGCAGCAATAGCGGGGGGGGGATGGATACGCAGTATTTT.